This section outlines one T cell receptor beta chain sequence together with its context. Its matching antigen is unknown. It was around 220 ng DNA, around 33,000 T cell genomes, that sorted-subset replicate PCRs used. Produced via immunoSEQ multiplex PCR; TCRdb's table is partial and in-frame only. The repertoire holds about 2.4 million clones, with approximately 94% as singletons. CDR1 and CDR2 from the germline V gene are LGHNA and YSLEER. With V trimmed by 4 bases and J by 3 bases, 5 bases remained unmatched. This CDR3 comprises 14 residues. The data derive from a study of shared clonotypes between healthy human individuals. Findings and limits, study-wide: Even with large depth, rarefaction showed that sorted-subset sequencing was incomplete. Generation probabilities were higher for clonotypes shared across all four sorted-subset donors than for unshared ones.

This chain connects TRBV4-3 to TRBJ2-7, with 8 bases that match TRBD1. The sequenced sample was naive CD4+ T cells sorted from blood. The subset denotes: CD45RA+ positively selected. This sequence was found in a man younger than 30 in good health. CDR3 sequence reads: CASSLTGGSYEQYF. For the CDR3, the DNA is TGCGCCAGCAGCCTCACAGGGGGAAGCTACGAGCAGTACTTC.